The T cell receptor (beta chain) described here comes from a study of human T cells and chemical hapten exposure. Study at large: The patients, most of them female, presented with alopecia areata, totalis or universalis. It was small differences in pooled library volume that mainly caused per-sample TCR yields to vary.

Time point: pre-sensitization, week 0. Treatment defined: therapeutic diphenylcyclopropenone sensitization with weekly scalp DPC. Alopecia patients deemed DPC-suitable, aged 18 to 70, excluding pregnancy. Trimming pared 3 bases from V and 4 bases from J, leaving 10 bases between. CDR1 SGDLS and CDR2 YYNGEE come from the germline V gene. This CDR3 region has 13 residues. TCRdb processed the RACE reads anew with MiXCR; each CDR3 protein has one entry. The table includes around 57,000 distinct CDR3 sequences, about 10% detected once. The V and J genes are TRBV9 and TRBJ1-1; no reliable D call. This material consisted of whole blood, taken in connection with sensitization to the hapten diphenylcyclopropenone (DPC). The sequence came from a woman aged 40 to 55 with alopecia areata. Some clones in this sample may be carry-over from other donors' samples. The CDR3 region is CASSAAGSTEAFF. DNA for the CDR3: TGTGCCAGCAGCGCAGCCGGGAGCACTGAAGCTTTCTTT. The full variable domain, rest sourced from reference TRBV9 and TRBJ1-1, is DSGVTQTPKHLITATGQRVTLRCSPRSGDLSVYWYQQSLDQGLQFLIQYYNGEERAKGNILERFSAQQFPDLHSELNLSSLELGDSALYFCASSAAGSTEAFFGQGTRLTVV.